The clone carrying this T cell receptor (beta chain) was seen a handful of times. No antigen is known for it. The sample originates from a study of beta chain features in type 1 diabetes. Study-level points and caveats: Across all four CD4+ subsets, people with type 1 diabetes showed modestly shorter TCRB CDR3s.

Sequencing targeted expressed TCRB transcripts, as all isolated RNA had been reverse transcribed. Using immunoSEQ multiplex PCR, the repertoire was profiled, and TCRdb retains in-frame clones only, with some absent. The data show approximately 600,000 clones, with 9.5% to 15% seen just once and more than 0.1% held by the top ten. Trimming stripped 1 base from V and 3 bases from J, with 18 bases between. The CDR3 covers 17 residues. CDR1 is MNHEY, CDR2 SMNVEV, per germline (reference sequence). The sequence derives from a young man with type 1 diabetes. Sequenced material: naive CD4+ T cells from blood. The chain is built from TRBV27 and TRBJ1-1; D is unresolved. The CDR3 spells CASSLLGRPGRDTEAFF. The CDR3 DNA reads TGTGCCAGCAGTTTATTGGGCAGACCGGGCCGGGACACTGAAGCTTTCTTT.